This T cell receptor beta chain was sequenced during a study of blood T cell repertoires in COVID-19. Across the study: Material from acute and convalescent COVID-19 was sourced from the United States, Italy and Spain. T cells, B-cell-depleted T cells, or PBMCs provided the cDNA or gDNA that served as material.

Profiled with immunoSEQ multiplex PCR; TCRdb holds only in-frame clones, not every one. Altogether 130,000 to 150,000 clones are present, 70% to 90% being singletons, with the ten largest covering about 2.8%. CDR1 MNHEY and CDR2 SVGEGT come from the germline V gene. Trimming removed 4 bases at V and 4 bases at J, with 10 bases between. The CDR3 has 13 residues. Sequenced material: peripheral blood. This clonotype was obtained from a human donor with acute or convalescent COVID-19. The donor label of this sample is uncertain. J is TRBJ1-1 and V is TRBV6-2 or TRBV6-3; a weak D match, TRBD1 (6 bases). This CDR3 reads CASSSRGITEAFF. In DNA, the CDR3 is TGTGCCAGCAGTTCCAGGGGTATCACTGAAGCTTTCTTT.